These 9 T cell receptor beta chains share one sample of origin, sequenced in a study of cytomegalovirus exposure and HLA in healthy donors. This PCR relied on a set of 60 Vbeta primers and 13 Jbeta primers. Using immunoSEQ multiplex PCR, the repertoire was profiled, and TCRdb retains in-frame clones only, with some absent. This table holds 210,000 or so clones, more than 75% found once. The sample comprised PBMCs. These receptors were taken from a human donor in good health.

J is TRBJ1-1 and V is TRBV7-9; 11 nucleotides agree with TRBD1. Germline values: CDR1 SEHNR, CDR2 FQNEAQ (reference sequence). CDR3 size: 16 residues. Germline trimming cut 5 bases from V and 4 bases from J; bases unmatched to any gene: 9. CDR3 DNA sequence: TGTGCCAGCAGCGTACCTACCGGGACAGGGGGCACTGAAGCTTTCTTT. Encoded protein: CASSVPTGTGGTEAFF.

The chain links TRBV5-6 to TRBJ2-5, with 11 bases identical to TRBD2. This CDR3 has 17 residues. Per germline, CDR1 SGHDT and CDR2 YYEEEE. The trim removed 0 bases at V and 5 bases at J, leaving 9 bases unmatched. CDR3 DNA: TGTGCCAGCAGCTTGGATAGCGGGAGGGCCTTTGGGGAGACCCAGTACTTC. Translating it yields CASSLDSGRAFGETQYF.

This clone was observed a few times. The junction departs from germline at one end; a sequencing error may be responsible. The chain uses TRBV7-7 and TRBJ2-5; D remains unclear. The germline V gene encodes CDR1 SSHAT and CDR2 FNYEAQ (reference sequence). The CDR3 consists of 14 residues. CDR3 nucleotide sequence: TGTGCTAGCAGCTACTCCTTAGGAGAAGAGACCCAGTACTTC. This encodes CASSYSLGEETQYF.

The chain combines TRBV6-5 with TRBJ1-2; TRBD1 matches at 10 bases. V shed 0 bases, J shed 4 bases, and the junction held 5 bases outside the gene matches. The CDR3 totals 16 residues. Germline CDR1 and CDR2: MNHEY and SVGAGI. This CDR3 reads CASSYSRTGGSYGYTF. CDR3 bases: TGTGCCAGCAGTTACTCACGGACAGGGGGATCCTATGGCTACACCTTC.

This chain joins TRBV28 and TRBJ1-1; the D is unclear. Germline CDR1 reads MDHEN; CDR2 reads SYDVKM. Trimming left V 7 bases short and J 0 bases short, with 9 bases between. The CDR3 covers 13 residues. The CDR3 region has the DNA TGTGCCAGCAATGGAGTTCTGAACACTGAAGCTTTCTTT. Its translation: CASNGVLNTEAFF.

The rearrangement uses TRBV6-5 and TRBJ2-5, with 9 nucleotides matching TRBD2. TRBJ2-7 matches the DNA end more closely, so the J call is doubtful. Germline V gene lookup returns CDR1 MNHEY and CDR2 SVGAGI. This CDR3 is 16 amino acids long. CDR3 loop: CASSYSLAGGPHEQYF. CDR3 sequence (DNA): TGTGCCAGCAGTTACTCCTTGGCGGGAGGGCCTCACGAGCAGTACTTC.

The chain uses TRBV5-4 and TRBJ2-1; the match to TRBD2 covers 8 bases. This CDR3 region has 16 residues. Germline V lookup: CDR1 SGHNT, CDR2 YYREEE (reference sequence). V lost 1 base, J lost 6 bases, and 9 bases stayed unmatched. In DNA form, the CDR3 reads TGTGCCAGCAGCTTGTGGGCGGGAGGAGATCTCAATGAGCAGTTCTTC. This sequence encodes CASSLWAGGDLNEQFF.

The chain is built from TRBV5-5 and TRBJ2-1, with TRBD2 matching over 8 bases. The CDR3 contains 15 residues. The J segment lost 4 bases and the V segment lost 3 bases, leaving 6 bases of the junction unmatched. The V gene's germline CDR1 is SGHKS and CDR2 YYEKEE (reference sequence). CDR3 nucleotides: TGTGCCAGCAGCTCGAGCGGGAGTACGTACAATGAGCAGTTCTTC. It codes for CASSSSGSTYNEQFF.

V is TRBV6-1 and J is TRBJ1-1, with a weak D call TRBD1 (6 bases). Germline CDR1 is MNHNS and CDR2 is SASEGT. V was cut by 6 bases and J by 1 base, with 9 bases left in between. This CDR3 region has 13 residues. The CDR3 loop reads CASRGGPNTEAFF. The CDR3 DNA reads as TGTGCCAGCAGGGGGGGGCCGAACACTGAAGCTTTCTTT.